The 7 T cell receptor beta chains presented below share a single source sample, sequenced in a study of blood T cell repertoires in COVID-19. Method: immunoSEQ multiplex PCR; TCRdb's copy keeps in-frame clones and lacks some. The sample records some 150,000 clones, about 85% being singletons. What was sequenced was peripheral blood. All receptors come from a woman at least 80 years old in a cohort sampled during active or convalescent COVID-19.

The chain combines TRBV27 with TRBJ1-4; a possible D gene is TRBD1 (6 bases). V gave up 4 bases and J gave up 4 bases, with 13 bases separating them. CDR1 is MNHEY, CDR2 SMNVEV, per germline (reference sequence). The CDR3 totals 15 residues. CDR3 in amino acids: CASSSFGQFNEKLFF. CDR3 nucleotides: TGTGCCAGCAGTTCCTTCGGACAGTTTAATGAAAAACTGTTTTTT.

V and J are TRBV2 and TRBJ2-7, with 12 bases aligning to TRBD2. The CDR3 has 17 residues. V lost 7 bases and J lost 1; bases outside the gene matches: 11. CDR1 is SNHLY and CDR2 is FYNNEI in the germline V gene. CDR3: CASTPPRLAGVSYEQYV. CDR3 sequence (DNA): TGTGCCAGCACCCCGCCCCGACTAGCGGGGGTATCCTACGAGCAGTACGTC.

This sequence joins TRBV19 and TRBJ1-4; 7 nucleotides align to TRBD1. This CDR3 comprises 14 residues. The germline gives CDR1 LNHDA, CDR2 SQIVND (reference sequence). V trimming: 5 bases; J trimming: 5 bases; junction bases outside the gene matches: 5. CDR3: CASSQQGRNEKLFF. CDR3 nucleotide sequence: TGTGCCAGTAGTCAACAGGGGAGAAATGAAAAACTGTTTTTT.

The chain couples TRBV2 to TRBJ1-2; D may be TRBD1 (5 bases). The CDR3 covers 13 residues. Germline V CDR1 and CDR2: SNHLY, FYNNEI. Trimming took off 6 bases at V and 4 bases at J, with 12 bases between the two ends. As DNA, the CDR3 is TGTGCCAGCAGGGTGACAGATCCCTATGGCTACACCTTC. Residues: CASRVTDPYGYTF.

V is TRBV5-4 and J is TRBJ2-1; D call uncertain. This CDR3 region has 18 residues. Trimming removed 2 bases from V and 0 bases from J, with 18 bases in between. From germline, CDR1 is SGHNT and CDR2 YYREEE (reference sequence). For the CDR3, the DNA is TGTGCCAGCAGCTTCCATCGGTTCACCCCCGGCTCCTACAATGAGCAGTTCTTC. It translates to CASSFHRFTPGSYNEQFF.

The chain links TRBV18 to TRBJ1-6; D is possibly TRBD1 (5 bases). Germline V gene lookup returns CDR1 KGHSH and CDR2 LQKENI. This CDR3 region has 14 residues. Between the trimmed V and J ends, which lost 3 bases and 5 bases, there was a span of 8 bases. Here the CDR3 DNA reads TGTGCCAGCTCACCTGGGGGGAATAATTCACCCCTCCACTTT. As protein: CASSPGGNNSPLHF.

The chain uses TRBV9 and TRBJ1-2, with a weak D call TRBD1 (5 bases). V was pared by 0 bases and J by 3 bases, with 9 bases between. The germline V gene has CDR1 SGDLS and CDR2 YYNGEE. CDR3 length equals 14 residues. CDR3 coding DNA: TGTGCCAGCAGCGTAGCACAGGCTGACTATGGCTACACCTTC. As protein: CASSVAQADYGYTF.